Below are 19 T cell receptor beta chains sequenced from a single sample in a study of blood T cell repertoires in COVID-19. TCRdb keeps only in-frame clones here, not all; method: immunoSEQ multiplex PCR. Of under 450,000 clones listed, roughly 86% are singletons. The sequencing sample was made of peripheral blood. The receptors shown here come from a human donor with acute or convalescent COVID-19. The donor label of this sample is uncertain.

The CDR3 loop reads CASSPWDRPANTGELFF. For the CDR3, the DNA is TGTGCCAGCAGTCCTTGGGACAGACCAGCGAACACCGGGGAGCTGTTTTTT. The chain has TRBV7-9 and TRBJ2-2; 7 positions agree with TRBD1. The V gene end was trimmed by 6 bases and the J gene end by 0 bases; junction bases not matched to a gene: 10. Germline assignment: CDR1 SEHNR and CDR2 FQNEAQ (reference sequence). CDR3 length: 17 amino acids.

This clone showed up just a few times. The V call is TRBV5-1, the J call TRBJ2-7; weak D call: TRBD1 (6 bases). This CDR3 comprises 15 residues. Germline V CDR1 and CDR2: SGHRS, YFSETQ. Deletions cut 3 bases from V and 3 bases from J, with 16 bases between. The CDR3 DNA is TGCGCCAGCAGCTCCCACCCAGGGGCAATCTACGAGCAGTACTTC. It encodes CASSSHPGAIYEQYF.

Comment on this clone: Other DNA sequences in this specimen translate into the identical CDR3. The chain has TRBV2 and TRBJ2-7; a possible D gene is TRBD1 (5 bases). V was shortened by 4 bases and J by 3 bases, with 7 bases between the two germline ends. This CDR3 has 12 residues. Germline-derived CDR1 and CDR2 are SNHLY and FYNNEI. The CDR3 DNA is TGTGCCAGCAGTGGGGGCGGCTACGAGCAGTACTTC. This encodes CASSGGGYEQYF.

The chain employs TRBV19 and TRBJ1-6, with 7 bases identical to TRBD1. CDR1 and CDR2 from the germline V gene are LNHDA and SQIVND (reference sequence). This CDR3 contains 14 residues. J lost 7 bases, V lost 4 bases, and 4 bases had no gene match. DNA for the CDR3: TGTGCCAGTAGTACGACAGGGCACAATTCACCCCTCCACTTT. Translating it yields CASSTTGHNSPLHF.

The chain employs TRBV5-4 and TRBJ2-1; maybe TRBD2 (6 bases). The CDR3 loop spans 15 amino acids. CDR1 is SGHNT and CDR2 is YYREEE in the germline V gene (reference sequence). V was pared by 2 bases and J by 0 bases, with 9 bases between. Here the CDR3 reads CASSFRTISYNEQFF. CDR3 in DNA: TGTGCCAGCAGCTTTCGGACTATCTCCTACAATGAGCAGTTCTTC.

A single count supports this clone. The V call is TRBV2, the J call TRBJ1-2; D might be TRBD1 (5 bases). Germline CDR1 SNHLY, CDR2 FYNNEI. The CDR3 totals 14 residues. V was pared by 8 bases and J by 5 bases, with 18 bases between. The CDR3 DNA is TGTGCCAGCGTGGACACCCACGGAGCGTATGGCTACACCTTC. Its translation: CASVDTHGAYGYTF.

The chain recombines TRBV7-9 with TRBJ1-2; 7 positions agree with TRBD1. Germline CDR1 and CDR2: SEHNR and FQNEAQ (reference sequence). The CDR3 is 15 residues long. V shed 6 bases and J 3 bases; nucleotides not matched to a gene: 10. CDR3 amino acids: CASSLTDRRDYGYTF. In nucleotides, the CDR3 is TGTGCCAGCAGTCTTACGGACAGGAGGGACTATGGCTACACCTTC.

The chain has TRBV3-1 (or the pseudogene TRBV3-2) and TRBJ1-2; no reliable D call. V lost 1 base and J lost 3, with 12 bases in between. From germline, CDR1 is LGHDT and CDR2 YNNKEL (reference sequence). The CDR3 sequence is 15 residues long. The CDR3 sequence is CASSQARSGDYGYTF. The CDR3 DNA reads as TGTGCCAGCAGCCAAGCCCGAAGCGGAGACTATGGCTACACCTTC.

This chain links TRBV19 with TRBJ1-4; TRBD1 agrees at 10 bases. Germline CDR1 LNHDA, CDR2 SQIVND (reference sequence). The CDR3 consists of 11 residues. Written as DNA, the CDR3 is TGTTTTGGGGACAGGGGTCTAAAACTGTTTTTT. Translation: CFGDRGLKLFF.

V is TRBV5-6 and J is TRBJ1-1, with 7 bases matching TRBD1. V was clipped by 0 bases and J by 10 bases; unmatched bases: 6. This CDR3 has 13 amino acids. Germline loops: CDR1 SGHDT, CDR2 YYEEEE. This chain's CDR3 is CASSLVGGAGAFF. CDR3 nucleotide sequence: TGTGCCAGCAGCTTGGTAGGGGGCGCGGGAGCTTTCTTT.

The rearrangement uses TRBV27 and TRBJ2-7; TRBD1 aligns across 8 bases. The CDR3 loop spans 13 amino acids. Trimming at V came to 8 bases and at J to 3 bases, leaving 6 bases not matched to a gene. Germline CDR1 is MNHEY and CDR2 is SMNVEV (reference sequence). In DNA form, the CDR3 reads TGTGCCAGCGCCAGGGGGCACCTCTACGAGCAGTACTTC. This translates into CASARGHLYEQYF.

The J gene is TRBJ2-7, the V gene TRBV6-5; a weak D match, TRBD1 (6 bases). This CDR3 region has 16 residues. V was clipped by 4 bases and J by 4 bases, with 20 bases between them. Germline loops: CDR1 MNHEY, CDR2 SVGAGI. CDR3 nucleotide sequence: TGTGCCAGCAGTTCCCTGCCCGTAAGGGGGAAGTACGAGCAGTACTTC. It codes for CASSSLPVRGKYEQYF.

The chain is built from TRBV19 and TRBJ2-5, with D unclear. Trimming stripped 3 bases from V and 2 bases from J, with 7 bases between. The germline CDR1 and CDR2 sequences are LNHDA and SQIVND (reference sequence). The CDR3 extends over 13 amino acids. The CDR3 coding sequence is TGTGCCAGTAGTATCTGGCTGCAAGAGACCCAGTACTTC. Encoded protein: CASSIWLQETQYF.

The CDR3 protein is CASSPSRVNEKLFF. The CDR3 coding sequence is TGTGCCAGCAGCCCCAGTCGGGTGAATGAAAAACTGTTTTTT. V is TRBV6-5 and J is TRBJ1-4; D is unclear. Looked up from germline, CDR1 is MNHEY and CDR2 is SVGAGI. The CDR3 covers 14 residues. V lost 6 bases and J lost 5, with 13 bases in between.

This chain connects TRBV2 to TRBJ1-1; D is unclear. V lost 7 bases, J lost 1 base, and 16 bases lay in between. Germline V lookup: CDR1 SNHLY, CDR2 FYNNEI. The CDR3 sequence is 15 residues long. CDR3 sequence: CASILSEAANTEAFF. In DNA, the CDR3 is TGTGCCAGCATCCTTTCGGAGGCAGCGAACACTGAAGCTTTCTTT.

The chain combines TRBV5-3 with TRBJ2-1; D unresolved. TRBV5-3 is treated as an ORF (open reading frame) with a function not yet certain. This CDR3 is built from 13 residues. The germline V and J ends were trimmed by 4 bases and 5 bases, with 10 bases remaining between them. CDR3 bases: TGTGCCAGAAGCCCCTGTTTCCACAATGAGCAGTTCTTC. Translating gives CARSPCFHNEQFF.

The V and J genes are TRBV10-2 and TRBJ2-4; the D gene is possibly TRBD2 (5 bases). V lost 5 bases, J lost 8 bases, and 10 bases lay in between. The CDR3 length is 12 residues. The germline CDR1 and CDR2 sequences are WSHSY and SAAADI. CDR3 protein: CASSRDRDIQYF. The CDR3 DNA sequence: TGCGCCAGCAGTCGGGATCGGGACATTCAGTACTTC.

The chain combines TRBV5-6 with TRBJ2-1; D gene unclear. The CDR3 is made up of 16 amino acids. Deletions cut 4 bases from V and 3 bases from J, with 17 bases between. Germline values: CDR1 SGHDT, CDR2 YYEEEE. CDR3 DNA sequence: TGTGCCAGCAGCCCCCCACTGGGCTCCTTCTACAATGAGCAGTTCTTC. As protein: CASSPPLGSFYNEQFF.

The V gene is TRBV28, the J gene TRBJ1-5; 12 bases align to TRBD1. Looked up from germline, CDR1 is MDHEN and CDR2 is SYDVKM. This CDR3 is built from 16 residues. Unmatched junction bases numbered 7, after V lost 3 bases and J lost 7 bases. The CDR3 is CASSFPGTGGRQPQHF. The CDR3 DNA is TGTGCCAGCAGTTTCCCCGGGACAGGGGGCAGACAGCCCCAGCATTTT.